This TCR beta chain was identified during a study of cytomegalovirus exposure and HLA in healthy donors. General observations from the study: A cluster of highly shared sequence variants was likely a sequencing artifact.

A multiplex PCR was run with 60 Vbeta primers and 13 Jbeta primers. Libraries were prepared by immunoSEQ multiplex PCR; TCRdb keeps only in-frame clonotypes and omits some of them. The table includes 95,000 to 130,000 clones, around 10% detected once. V trimming: 6 bases; J trimming: 4 bases; junction bases outside the gene matches: 8. CDR3 length: 14 amino acids. The V gene's germline CDR1 is LNHDA and CDR2 SQIVND (reference sequence). This clone has only a few counts. Antigen: not known. J is TRBJ1-2 and V is TRBV19, with 7 bases matching TRBD1. The clonotype originates from a man aged 30-40 years in good health and CMV-seronegative. Sequenced: PBMCs. The CDR3 sequence is CASRLDRNPYGYTF. The CDR3 DNA is TGTGCCAGTAGATTGGACAGGAACCCCTATGGCTACACCTTC.